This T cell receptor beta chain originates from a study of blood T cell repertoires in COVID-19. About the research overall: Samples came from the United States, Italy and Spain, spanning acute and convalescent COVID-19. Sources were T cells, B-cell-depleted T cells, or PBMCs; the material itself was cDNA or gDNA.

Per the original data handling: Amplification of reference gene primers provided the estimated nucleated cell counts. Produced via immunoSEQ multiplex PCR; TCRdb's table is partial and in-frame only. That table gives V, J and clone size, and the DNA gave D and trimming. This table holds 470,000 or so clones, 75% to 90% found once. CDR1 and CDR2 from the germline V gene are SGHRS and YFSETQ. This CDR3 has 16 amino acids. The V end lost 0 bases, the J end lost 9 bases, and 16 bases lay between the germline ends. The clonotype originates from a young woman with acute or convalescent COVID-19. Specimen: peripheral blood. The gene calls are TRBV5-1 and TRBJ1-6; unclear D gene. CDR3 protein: CASSLGEVRGGSPLHF. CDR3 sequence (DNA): TGCGCCAGCAGCTTGGGAGAGGTTCGGGGTGGTTCACCCCTCCACTTT.